A single sample gave rise to the 30 T cell receptor beta chains below, sequenced in a study of blood T cell repertoires in COVID-19. This table comes from immunoSEQ multiplex PCR, and its TCRdb copy is limited to in-frame clones, with some not included. This sample has roughly 250,000 clones, with roughly 90% found just once. Sequencing was done on a sample of peripheral blood. The receptors were sampled from a man in his sixties who had recovered from COVID-19.

This chain joins TRBV2 and TRBJ2-7; possibly TRBD1 for D (5 bases). Trimming took off 7 bases at V and 0 bases at J, with 13 bases between the two ends. Germline V lookup: CDR1 SNHLY, CDR2 FYNNEI. There are 14 residues in the CDR3. In DNA form, the CDR3 reads TGTGCCAGCATTAGACAGACGAGCTCCTACGAGCAGTACTTC. Encoded protein: CASIRQTSSYEQYF.

The J gene is TRBJ2-4, the V gene TRBV7-6, with 7 bases aligning to TRBD1. The germline V gene encodes CDR1 SGHVS and CDR2 FNYEAQ. J was trimmed by 0 bases and V by 4 bases; bases with no gene match: 6. The CDR3 runs to 16 residues. CDR3 amino acids: CASSSGTALAKNIQYF. DNA of the CDR3: TGTGCCAGCAGCTCGGGGACAGCTCTAGCCAAAAACATTCAGTACTTC.

The chain recombines TRBV20-1 with TRBJ2-4; D is undetermined. Per the germline V gene, CDR1 is DFQATT and CDR2 is SNEGSKA (reference sequence). This CDR3 is 11 amino acids long. Trimming took 0 bases from V and 7 from J, leaving 4 bases between them. The CDR3 spells CSARDLNIQYF. DNA of the CDR3: TGCAGTGCTAGAGATCTGAACATTCAGTACTTC.

This sequence joins TRBV28 and TRBJ2-7; D possibly corresponds to TRBD1 (6 bases). Trimming shortened V by 4 bases and J by 3 bases, and 13 bases separated the two germline ends. The CDR3 extends over 14 amino acids. The germline V gene has CDR1 MDHEN and CDR2 SYDVKM. DNA of the CDR3: TGTGCCAGCAGTTCGTCCCAGGGGTTCTACGAGCAGTACTTC. Protein product: CASSSSQGFYEQYF.

This clone has just one count. The rearrangement links TRBV2 to TRBJ1-3; D ambiguous. Trimming took 3 bases from V and 0 from J, leaving 12 bases between them. Germline V CDR1 and CDR2: SNHLY, FYNNEI. This CDR3 comprises 16 residues. The CDR3 coding sequence is TGTGCCAGCAGTGACCTTGGCCGAGGCTCTGGAAACACCATATATTTT. Translating it yields CASSDLGRGSGNTIYF.

V is TRBV28 and J is TRBJ1-1, with D unclear. Germline assignment: CDR1 MDHEN and CDR2 SYDVKM. V gave up 2 bases and J gave up 6 bases, with 10 bases separating them. The CDR3 runs to 13 residues. CDR3 sequence (DNA): TGTGCCAGCAGTTTAAACGGTTTCCCTGAAGCTTTCTTT. Translation: CASSLNGFPEAFF.

The chain links TRBV20-1 to TRBJ2-2; tentatively, D is TRBD1 (6 bases). There are 11 residues in the CDR3. Germline V gene data show CDR1 as DFQATT and CDR2 as SNEGSKA (reference sequence). Trimming shortened V by 3 bases and J by 8 bases, and 7 bases separated the two germline ends. The chain's CDR3 is CSARGTGELFF. The CDR3 DNA is TGCAGTGCTAGGGGGACAGGGGAGCTGTTTTTT.

This chain connects TRBV3-1 (or the pseudogene TRBV3-2) to TRBJ1-1, with TRBD1 matching over 8 bases. The ends lost 2 bases at V and 4 bases at J; junction bases unmatched: 6. The CDR3 is 15 amino acids. Germline CDR1 is LGHDT and CDR2 is YNNKEL (reference sequence). CDR3 bases: TGTGCCAGCAGCCAAACCGGAACAGGGGGCACTGAAGCTTTCTTT. Amino acids: CASSQTGTGGTEAFF.

The chain employs TRBV7-8 and TRBJ1-2; the match to TRBD1 covers 8 bases. The CDR3 sequence is 15 residues long. Losses at the gene ends were 4 bases for V and 0 bases for J; bases not matched to a gene: 4. Germline assignment: CDR1 SGHVS and CDR2 FQNEAQ. CDR3 amino acids: CASSSGTGANYGYTF. The CDR3 DNA is TGTGCCAGCAGCTCCGGGACAGGAGCTAACTATGGCTACACCTTC. Full variable domain (rest looked up from reference TRBV7-8 and TRBJ1-2): GAGVSQSPRYKVAKRGQDVALRCDPISGHVSLFWYQQALGQGPEFLTYFQNEAQLDKSGLPSDRFFAERPEGSVSTLKIQRTQQEDSAVYLCASSSGTGANYGYTFGSGTRLTVV.

The chain is built from TRBV19 and TRBJ1-6; D is ambiguous. The CDR3 consists of 14 residues. With 9 bases removed from V and 7 bases from J, the gap between germline ends came to 16 bases. The germline CDR1 and CDR2 sequences are LNHDA and SQIVND (reference sequence). The CDR3 DNA sequence: TGTGCCAGCCGAATAGCCAGTAACAATTCACCCCTCCACTTT. Translation gives CASRIASNNSPLHF.

The rearrangement joins TRBV6-1 to TRBJ2-2; D perhaps matches TRBD1 (5 bases). Trimming took off 3 bases at V and 6 bases at J, with 11 bases between the two ends. This CDR3 contains 14 residues. Germline V CDR1 and CDR2: MNHNS, SASEGT. The CDR3 DNA sequence: TGTGCCAGCAGTGAGGGCAGGGAAGCCGGGGAGCTGTTTTTT. It encodes CASSEGREAGELFF.

The sample holds a few counts of this clone. This chain joins TRBV5-6 and TRBJ1-1; D is possibly TRBD1 (5 bases). V was trimmed by 3 bases and J by 5 bases, leaving 11 bases between them. The CDR3 sequence is 13 residues long. Germline CDR1 reads SGHDT; CDR2 reads YYEEEE. CDR3 bases: TGTGCCAGCAGCTGGGACCGGGGGACTGAAGCTTTCTTT. This codes for CASSWDRGTEAFF.

This clone was seen a handful of times. The rearrangement uses TRBV18 and TRBJ1-2; the match to TRBD1 covers 7 bases. J lost 2 bases, V lost 5 bases, and 8 bases had no gene match. The germline gives CDR1 KGHSH, CDR2 LQKENI. CDR3 length: 15 residues. The CDR3 sequence: CASSSSPDRNYGYTF. CDR3 sequence (DNA): TGTGCCAGCTCATCTTCACCGGACAGGAACTATGGCTACACCTTC.

This clone was seen a single time. V and J are TRBV3-1 (or the pseudogene TRBV3-2) and TRBJ1-2, with unresolved D. Germline V gene data show CDR1 as LGHDT and CDR2 as YNNKEL (reference sequence). CDR3 length: 12 residues. V was trimmed by 4 bases and J by 6 bases, leaving 9 bases between them. CDR3 loop: CASSPLGHGYTF. CDR3 nucleotides: TGTGCCAGCAGCCCCCTTGGGCATGGCTACACCTTC.

The chain is built from TRBV5-1 and TRBJ1-6; D may be TRBD1 (5 bases). The CDR3 length is 15 residues. The germline V gene encodes CDR1 SGHRS and CDR2 YFSETQ. V lost 4 bases and J lost 10, with 18 bases in between. CDR3 sequence reads: CASSPTGTAGSPLHF. In DNA form, the CDR3 reads TGCGCCAGCAGCCCTACCGGGACCGCGGGATCACCCCTCCACTTT.

In this sample, this clone turned up once. The rearrangement joins TRBV6-6 to TRBJ1-2; TRBD1 aligns across 9 bases. CDR3 length equals 16 residues. In germline, CDR1 is MNHNY, CDR2 SVGAGI (reference sequence). Germline trimming cut 5 bases from V and 7 bases from J; bases unmatched to any gene: 14. The CDR3 sequence: CASSGTGNGEGGGYTF. The CDR3 DNA reads as TGTGCCAGCAGTGGGACAGGGAATGGAGAGGGTGGTGGCTACACCTTC.

The sample holds one count of this clone. The chain has TRBV5-4 and TRBJ2-7, with 9 bases aligning to TRBD1. The CDR3 covers 15 residues. In germline, CDR1 is SGHNT, CDR2 YYREEE (reference sequence). The J segment lost 5 bases and the V segment lost 4 bases, leaving 10 bases of the junction unmatched. DNA of the CDR3: TGTGCCAGCAGCAACCCGGGACAGGGTCAGAACGAGCAGTACTTC. Translating gives CASSNPGQGQNEQYF.

The gene calls are TRBV11-3 and TRBJ2-3, with 11 bases fitting TRBD2. Trimming at V came to 4 bases and at J to 4 bases, leaving 7 bases not matched to a gene. The length of the CDR3 is 16 residues. Germline lookup yields CDR1 SGHNT and CDR2 YENEEA. CDR3 loop: CASSSGTSGLADTQYF. CDR3 DNA sequence: TGTGCCAGCAGCTCAGGGACTAGCGGTTTAGCAGATACGCAGTATTTT.

This clone showed up just a few times. The rearrangement joins TRBV7-9 to TRBJ1-5; a possible D gene is TRBD1 (6 bases). The germline V gene has CDR1 SEHNR and CDR2 FQNEAQ (reference sequence). Trimming stripped 11 bases from V and 3 bases from J, with 17 bases between. The CDR3 loop spans 14 amino acids. Here the CDR3 DNA reads TGTGCCGGACAAACAGGACAGTACAATCAGCCCCAGCATTTT. This translates into CAGQTGQYNQPQHF.

The V and J genes are TRBV27 and TRBJ2-6, with TRBD1 matching over 8 bases. The V gene end was trimmed by 6 bases and the J gene end by 0 bases; junction bases not matched to a gene: 7. This CDR3 contains 17 residues. CDR1 and CDR2 (germline): MNHEY, SMNVEV (reference sequence). The CDR3 here is CASRSDRAVSGANVLTF. The CDR3 DNA sequence: TGTGCCAGCAGGTCGGACAGGGCGGTCTCTGGGGCCAACGTCCTGACTTTC.

This chain joins TRBV20-1 and TRBJ1-1, with 7 bases aligning to TRBD1. Germline CDR1 and CDR2: DFQATT and SNEGSKA (reference sequence). The junction had 4 bases not matched to a gene; V was cut back by 5 bases and J by 7 bases. The length of the CDR3 is 11 residues. The CDR3 is CSAGGQIEAFF. The CDR3 coding sequence is TGCAGTGCTGGGGGACAGATTGAAGCTTTCTTT.

The chain joins TRBV7-9 to TRBJ1-2; D not resolved. The CDR3 covers 13 residues. Germline V gene data show CDR1 as SEHNR and CDR2 as FQNEAQ (reference sequence). Trimming stripped 1 base from V and 3 bases from J, with 6 bases between. CDR3: CASSLGGYYGYTF. The CDR3 DNA is TGTGCCAGCAGCTTAGGAGGGTACTATGGCTACACCTTC.

This chain uses TRBV24-1 with TRBJ2-7; possibly TRBD2 for D (6 bases). V lost 9 bases, J lost 2 bases, and 13 bases lay in between. CDR1 KGHDR and CDR2 SFDVKD come from the germline V gene. The CDR3 runs to 13 residues. The CDR3 loop reads CATSGGIPYEQYF. The CDR3 nucleotides read TGTGCCACCTCTGGGGGGATCCCCTACGAGCAGTACTTC.

V gene TRBV6-5 combines with J gene TRBJ1-2; D not resolved. Germline CDR1 MNHEY, CDR2 SVGAGI. CDR3 size: 12 residues. Trimming stripped 6 bases from V and 2 bases from J, with 7 bases between. CDR3: CASSEENYGYTF. CDR3 in DNA: TGTGCCAGCAGCGAGGAGAACTATGGCTACACCTTC.

This chain uses TRBV5-6 with TRBJ2-7, with D perhaps matching TRBD1 (6 bases). The CDR3 sequence is 15 residues long. The germline gives CDR1 SGHDT, CDR2 YYEEEE. V was trimmed by 5 bases and J by 1 base, leaving 16 bases between them. The CDR3 loop is CASSSRGYHSYEQYV. The CDR3 DNA reads as TGTGCCAGCAGTTCTAGGGGGTACCATTCCTACGAGCAGTACGTC.

In DNA, the CDR3 is TGTGCCAGCAGCATTAGCAGCGGGGGGAGCGCAGATACGCAGTATTTT. It codes for CASSISSGGSADTQYF. This chain uses TRBV11-3 with TRBJ2-3; 9 bases line up with TRBD2. The CDR3 runs 16 residues. The V gene end was trimmed by 5 bases and the J gene end by 4 bases; junction bases not matched to a gene: 10. The V gene's germline CDR1 is SGHNT and CDR2 YENEEA.

The chain joins TRBV19 to TRBJ1-1, with D perhaps TRBD1 (5 bases). Trimming stripped 8 bases from V and 6 bases from J, with 25 bases between. This CDR3 is 16 amino acids long. From germline, CDR1 is LNHDA and CDR2 SQIVND (reference sequence). CDR3 sequence (DNA): TGTGCCAGTTGTCCGAAAAGACAGTTCTTTCCATCTGAAGCTTTCTTT. It translates to CASCPKRQFFPSEAFF. Full variable domain (missing parts from reference TRBV19 and TRBJ1-1): DGGITQSPKYLFRKEGQNVTLSCEQNLNHDAMYWYRQDPGQGLRLIYYSQIVNDFQKGDIAEGYSVSREKKESFPLTVTSAQKNPTAFYLCASCPKRQFFPSEAFFGQGTRLTVV.

This clone came up many times. This chain connects TRBV5-6 to TRBJ2-2; 7 bases map to TRBD1. Trimming removed 4 bases from V and 7 bases from J; junction bases left unmatched: 16. CDR1 is SGHDT, CDR2 YYEEEE, per germline. CDR3 length equals 17 residues. In nucleotides, the CDR3 is TGTGCCAGCAGCACTTGGAGTAGTAGGGGGCAGTACGGGGAGCTGTTTTTT. Protein: CASSTWSSRGQYGELFF.

The rearrangement links TRBV6-5 to TRBJ1-4; maybe TRBD1 (6 bases). This CDR3 is 16 amino acids long. Germline loops: CDR1 MNHEY, CDR2 SVGAGI. Trimming pared 0 bases from V and 7 bases from J, leaving 15 bases between. This chain's CDR3 is CASSYSRGRGSEKLFF. DNA of the CDR3: TGTGCCAGCAGTTACTCGAGGGGCAGGGGTTCTGAAAAACTGTTTTTT.

This clone showed up just a few times. This chain links TRBV2 with TRBJ2-2; maybe TRBD2 (7 bases). The CDR3 is 15 residues long. The germline V gene encodes CDR1 SNHLY and CDR2 FYNNEI. V lost 4 bases, J lost 5 bases, and 14 bases lay in between. CDR3 loop: CASSGMGGLTGELFF. Here the CDR3 DNA reads TGTGCCAGCAGTGGTATGGGGGGGCTGACCGGGGAGCTGTTTTTT.